The text below deals with one T cell receptor (beta chain). Its specificity is not known. This specimen comes from a study of cytomegalovirus exposure and HLA in healthy donors. Study results and caveats: In vitro checks showed that a few CMV-associated chains really do target CMV antigens. According to an earlier analysis, most TCR beta V segments yielded productive rearrangements about 87% or about 30% of the time.

PCR amplification relied on 60 Vbeta primers (plus 13 Jbeta primers). Only in-frame clones appear in the TCRdb table, and some are missing; sequencing was by immunoSEQ multiplex PCR. The data show over 150,000 clones, roughly 86% seen once. Between the trimmed V and J ends, which lost 3 bases and 4 bases, there was a span of 12 bases. CDR3 size: 14 residues. Germline V gene data show CDR1 as MNHEY and CDR2 as SMNVEV (reference sequence). Sequencing used PBMCs. The TCR originated in a girl aged 10-17 years in good health and CMV-seropositive. The chain employs TRBV27 and TRBJ1-1, with D maybe TRBD1 (5 bases). The CDR3 loop is CASSFGGGSTEAFF. DNA of the CDR3: TGTGCCAGCAGTTTTGGGGGAGGTAGCACTGAAGCTTTCTTT.